Listed here are 22 T cell receptor beta chains from one sample, sequenced in a study of blood T cells in healthy people across ages (dated by TCRdb to the mid-2010s). Library preparation used 5' RACE. Sequencer: Illumina HiSeq 2500. The second PCR ran for roughly 7 to 11 cycles and used a J-beta primer mix along with a sample-barcoded 5' primer. TCRdb cleaned the public reads at Q25 with fastp, built clones with MiXCR and kept in-frame beta chains. One record per CDR3 amino acid sequence lists the most common genes and DNA. The sample data list about a million distinct CDR3 sequences, and 51% of these were observed just once. About a fifth of the sample rests with the top ten. Material for sequencing was blood. These receptor sequences come from a woman aged 55-69 years in good health.

Comments on this clonotype: This may stem from a read error, because a much larger clone lies one nucleotide away. CDR3 DNA: TGTGCCATCAGTGAGTCTAGCGGGAGAGGTACCTGCGAGCAGTACTTC. The encoded protein is CAISESSGRGTCEQYF. The rearrangement links TRBV10-3 to TRBJ2-7; 9 nucleotides align to TRBD2. Trimming cost V 0 bases and J 6 bases; bases outside gene matches: 9. Germline V gene sequence: CDR1 ENHRY, CDR2 SYGVKD. This CDR3 is built from 16 residues.

The V and J genes are TRBV12-3 or TRBV12-4 and TRBJ1-5; D uncertain. The CDR3 contains 13 residues. Trimming left V 5 bases short and J 3 bases short, with 8 bases between. In nucleotides, the CDR3 is TGTGCCAGCAGTAACGGATACAATCAGCCCCAGCATTTT. Residues: CASSNGYNQPQHF.

In its sample, this clonotype was seen many times. The V gene is TRBV28, the J gene TRBJ2-7; 8 positions match TRBD2. CDR1 MDHEN and CDR2 SYDVKM come from the germline V gene. The CDR3 has 15 residues. J gave up 4 bases and V 6 bases, and 11 bases lay outside the gene matches. As DNA, the CDR3 is TGTGCCAGCAGCCCGGGGGGGACTAGTGGTTACGAGCAGTACTTC. This translates into CASSPGGTSGYEQYF.

V and J are TRBV29-1 and TRBJ2-5; 8 bases are shared with TRBD1. In germline, CDR1 is SQVTM, CDR2 ANQGSEA. This CDR3 has 16 amino acids. With V trimmed by 3 bases and J by 4 bases, 13 bases remained unmatched. The CDR3: CSVDGGDRRFLETQYF. CDR3 sequence (DNA): TGCAGCGTTGATGGAGGGGACAGGAGGTTTTTAGAGACCCAGTACTTC.

The V gene is TRBV5-1, the J gene TRBJ2-1; 12 bases match TRBD2. The junction had 11 bases not matched to a gene; V was cut back by 4 bases and J by 0 bases. The CDR3 length is 19 residues. Germline-derived CDR1 and CDR2 are SGHRS and YFSETQ. The CDR3 loop reads CASSVILAGGAGSYNEQFF. DNA for the CDR3: TGCGCCAGCAGCGTAATCCTAGCGGGAGGGGCCGGCTCCTACAATGAGCAGTTCTTC.

This clonotype has only a few counts. This chain connects TRBV24-1 to TRBJ2-3; no clear D gene. The CDR3 loop spans 14 amino acids. In germline, CDR1 is KGHDR, CDR2 SFDVKD. Trimming left V 5 bases short and J 5 bases short, with 13 bases between. As DNA, the CDR3 is TGTGCCACCAGTGGAGCGATAGGCGTAGATACGCAGTATTTT. This gives the protein CATSGAIGVDTQYF.

This clonotype has just a few counts. V is TRBV7-6 and J is TRBJ2-5, with 9 bases aligning to TRBD1. CDR3 length: 15 amino acids. Germline V gene data show CDR1 as SGHVS and CDR2 as FNYEAQ. The V segment lost 6 bases and the J segment 4 bases; nucleotides outside the gene matches: 9. CDR3 sequence: CASSYLGQGLETQYF. The CDR3 region has the DNA TGTGCCAGCAGTTACCTCGGACAGGGGCTAGAGACCCAGTACTTC.

DNA for the CDR3: TGCAGCGTTTCCCCCGGGTCGGGACAGAACACAGATACGCAGTATTTT. Amino acids: CSVSPGSGQNTDTQYF. The rearrangement links TRBV29-1 to TRBJ2-3; 7 bases match TRBD1. V shed 5 bases and J 2 bases; nucleotides not matched to a gene: 13. Germline lookup yields CDR1 SQVTM and CDR2 ANQGSEA. The CDR3 spans 16 residues.

In this sample, this clonotype turned up a few times. DNA of the CDR3: TGCGCCAGCAGCCAAGATCGTGCTAGCGTCTACGAGCAGTACTTC. This codes for CASSQDRASVYEQYF. The J gene is TRBJ2-4, the V gene TRBV4-3; tentatively, D is TRBD2 (6 bases). The J call may be in error: the DNA end matches TRBJ2-7 better. The length of the CDR3 is 15 residues. Germline V gene lookup returns CDR1 LGHNA and CDR2 YSLEER.

This clonotype was recorded a few times. The rearrangement joins TRBV14 to TRBJ2-7; 9 bases line up with TRBD1. J lost 2 bases, V lost 4 bases, and 6 bases had no gene match. Germline CDR1 reads SGHDN; CDR2 reads FVKESK. The CDR3 runs to 15 residues. CDR3: CASSLKWDRAYEQYF. CDR3 in DNA: TGTGCCAGCAGCCTCAAATGGGACAGGGCCTACGAGCAGTACTTC.

CDR3 residues: CASSFRAREQFF. In nucleotides, the CDR3 is TGTGCCAGCAGTTTCCGGGCGCGTGAGCAGTTCTTC. This rearrangement joins TRBV12-3 or TRBV12-4 to TRBJ2-1; D uncertain. Trimming stripped 3 bases from V and 9 bases from J, with 9 bases between. CDR3 size: 12 residues.

The DNA of the CDR3 is TGTGCCTGGAGTTGGCAGGCAGATACGCAGTATTTT. This gives the protein CAWSWQADTQYF. The chain carries TRBV30 and TRBJ2-3; no definite D call. CDR1 is GTSNPN and CDR2 is SVGIG in the germline V gene (reference sequence). The CDR3 covers 12 residues. Trimming shortened V by 2 bases and J by 4 bases, and 7 bases separated the two germline ends.

The chain uses TRBV5-6 and TRBJ2-4; the match to TRBD2 covers 15 bases. The J call may be faulty, since TRBJ2-7 better matches the DNA end. CDR1 is SGHDT and CDR2 is YYEEEE in the germline V gene. This CDR3 is built from 18 residues. The CDR3 DNA reads as TGTGCCAGCAGCTTGGTGGGTACCGGGACTAGCGGGAGGTACGAGCAGTACTTC. It is translated as CASSLVGTGTSGRYEQYF.

The rearrangement uses TRBV19 and TRBJ2-2, with unresolved D. This CDR3 comprises 14 residues. Trimming removed 0 bases at V and 4 bases at J, with 6 bases between. CDR1 is LNHDA and CDR2 is SQIVND in the germline V gene (reference sequence). The CDR3 sequence: CASSIDSSTGELFF. CDR3 DNA: TGTGCCAGTAGTATAGATTCAAGCACCGGGGAGCTGTTTTTT.

This clonotype was seen more than once but under ten times. The chain has TRBV24-1 and TRBJ2-7; TRBD1 matches at 9 bases. The length of the CDR3 is 16 residues. Germline V CDR1 and CDR2: KGHDR, SFDVKD. After removal of 4 bases from V and 1 base from J, the junction contained 7 bases not matched to a gene. The CDR3 DNA is TGTGCCACCAGTGAGAAGTCCGGGACAGGGTCCTACGAGCAGTACTTC. This gives the protein CATSEKSGTGSYEQYF.

In this sample, this clonotype turned up a few times. The germline gene is not matched at one end of the junction; a read error may be the cause. The rearrangement uses TRBV4-3 and TRBJ1-4; 7 nucleotides match TRBD1. CDR1 is LGHNA and CDR2 is YSLEER in the germline V gene. The CDR3 has 18 amino acids. CDR3 nucleotide sequence: TGCGCCAGCAGCCAAGATCCGGGGACAGTGTCTTGGGATGAGAAACTGTTTTTT. It yields the protein CASSQDPGTVSWDEKLFF.

The chain carries TRBV4-2 and TRBJ1-5; 9 bases agree with TRBD1. CDR3 length equals 15 residues. Trimming took 4 bases from V and 4 from J; bases not matched to a gene: 5. Germline V lookup: CDR1 LGHNA, CDR2 YNFKEQ. The CDR3 spells CASSPRDRVNQPQHF. CDR3 nucleotide sequence: TGTGCCAGCAGCCCCCGGGACAGGGTTAATCAGCCCCAGCATTTT.

A few counts support this clonotype. The rearrangement links TRBV24-1 to TRBJ1-2; D might be TRBD1 (5 bases). Trimming took 10 bases from V and 2 from J, leaving 10 bases between them. Germline V lookup: CDR1 KGHDR, CDR2 SFDVKD. The CDR3 covers 12 residues. Here the CDR3 reads CATQGSNYGYTF. The CDR3 nucleotides are TGTGCCACGCAGGGTTCGAACTATGGCTACACCTTC.

The rearrangement uses TRBV6-2 or TRBV6-3 and TRBJ2-1; TRBD2 might be the D (5 bases). Per germline, CDR1 MNHEY and CDR2 SVGEGT. The V and J ends lost 5 bases and 5 bases respectively, with 10 bases between them. This CDR3 spans 13 amino acids. The DNA of the CDR3 is TGTGCCAGCAGTCGGGGTGAGAACAATGAGCAGTTCTTC. Amino acids: CASSRGENNEQFF.

V is TRBV3-1 and J is TRBJ2-4; possibly TRBD2 for D (5 bases). This CDR3 comprises 17 residues. Deletions cut 4 bases from V and 1 base from J, with 17 bases between. In germline, CDR1 is LGHDT, CDR2 YNNKEL (reference sequence). The CDR3 sequence is CASSPYRREGAKNIQYF. The CDR3 DNA reads as TGTGCCAGCAGCCCCTATCGACGGGAAGGGGCCAAAAACATTCAGTACTTC.

This chain joins TRBV5-1 and TRBJ2-4; the D call may be TRBD1 or TRBD2 (5 bases each). The CDR3 consists of 12 residues. V was shortened by 4 bases and J by 13 bases, with 15 bases between the two germline ends. The V gene's germline CDR1 is SGHRS and CDR2 YFSETQ. The CDR3 coding sequence is TGCGCCAGCAGCGTTTTCAGGGACGTGCAGTACTTC. Its translation is CASSVFRDVQYF.

This clonotype was recorded at least ten times. The chain couples TRBV7-2 to TRBJ2-3, with D perhaps matching TRBD2 (6 bases). V lost 2 bases to trimming and J lost 6 bases, with 12 bases between them. CDR1 is SGHTA, CDR2 FQGNSA, per germline. The CDR3 totals 14 residues. The CDR3: CASSLPGRLDTQYF. For the CDR3, the DNA is TGTGCCAGCAGCTTACCGGGGAGGTTGGATACGCAGTATTTT.